The next 9 T cell receptor beta chains were all read from a single sample in a study of identical twins' blood T cells. TCRdb processed the 5' RACE reads anew with MiXCR; each CDR3 protein has one entry. The sample records roughly 380,000 distinct CDR3 sequences, under 30% being singletons. The sequenced material came from PBMCs. The source of these receptors is a woman between 18 and 50 years old in good health.

In this sample, this clonotype turned up a few times. The V and J genes are TRBV29-1 and TRBJ1-1, with D maybe TRBD1 (5 bases). This CDR3 is 11 amino acids long. The germline V and J ends were trimmed by 7 bases and 6 bases, with 12 bases remaining between them. Germline V gene lookup returns CDR1 SQVTM and CDR2 ANQGSEA. The CDR3 DNA follows: TGCAGCGCCACGGGAGGGGCTGAAGCTTTCTTT. Translation: CSATGGAEAFF.

The genes are TRBV3-1 and TRBJ1-2; 7 nucleotides match TRBD1. V gave up 6 bases and J gave up 7 bases; unmatched junction bases: 14. Germline CDR1 and CDR2: LGHDT and YNNKEL (reference sequence). The CDR3 is 15 amino acids. In DNA form, the CDR3 reads TGTGCCAGCAGTCACCTGGGACAGCGCTATGGTGGCTACACCTTC. Translated: CASSHLGQRYGGYTF.

The V and J genes are TRBV19 and TRBJ1-1; D unclear. Per germline, CDR1 LNHDA and CDR2 SQIVND (reference sequence). V lost 2 bases and J lost 1, with 5 bases in between. The CDR3 contains 13 residues. The DNA of the CDR3 is TGTGCCAGTAGTATATGGTCGAACACTGAAGCTTTCTTT. Translated: CASSIWSNTEAFF.

With regard to this clonotype: A much larger clonotype is one base distant, so this may be a read error. J is TRBJ2-1 and V is TRBV29-1, with TRBD2 matching over 14 bases. Losses at the gene ends were 7 bases for V and 7 bases for J; bases not matched to a gene: 9. The CDR3 has 15 amino acids. Germline V lookup: CDR1 SQVTM, CDR2 ANQGSEA. The CDR3 is CSGGRGTSGSNEQFF. The DNA of the CDR3 is TGCAGCGGCGGCCGTGGGACTAGCGGGAGTAATGAGCAGTTCTTC.

The rearrangement joins TRBV27 to TRBJ1-4, with a weak D call TRBD1 (5 bases). V was trimmed by 3 bases and J by 10 bases, leaving 15 bases between them. The CDR3 spans 14 residues. Germline CDR1 MNHEY, CDR2 SMNVEV (reference sequence). The CDR3 loop is CASSLSGHRGKLFF. In DNA form, the CDR3 reads TGTGCCAGCAGTTTGTCAGGCCATAGGGGAAAACTGTTTTTT.

This clonotype was detected many times. The V gene is TRBV29-1, the J gene TRBJ1-2; 10 nucleotides align to TRBD1. Trimming took 6 bases from V and 5 from J; bases not matched to a gene: 15. The germline gives CDR1 SQVTM, CDR2 ANQGSEA. The CDR3 totals 16 residues. The CDR3 spells CSVNTGTGARIYGYTF. Here the CDR3 DNA reads TGCAGCGTGAACACCGGGACAGGGGCTCGGATATATGGCTACACCTTC.

V usage is TRBV5-1 and J usage is TRBJ1-1, with a tentative D call TRBD1 (5 bases). The germline CDR1 and CDR2 sequences are SGHRS and YFSETQ. The germline V and J ends were trimmed by 1 base and 2 bases, with 18 bases remaining between them. This CDR3 contains 17 residues. CDR3 region: CASSLRRQGMRNTEAFF. The CDR3 nucleotides are TGCGCCAGCAGCTTGCGGCGGCAGGGAATGAGAAACACTGAAGCTTTCTTT.

This clonotype has a handful of counts. The V gene is TRBV27, the J gene TRBJ1-1; D gene unclear. V lost 6 bases and J 3 bases, leaving 11 bases between the germline ends. This CDR3 has 13 residues. Germline CDR1 is MNHEY and CDR2 is SMNVEV (reference sequence). CDR3 sequence (DNA): TGTGCCAGCAGGCTAGGCCGGGACACTGAAGCTTTCTTT. Its protein product is CASRLGRDTEAFF.

The chain combines TRBV20-1 with TRBJ2-3; 8 bases agree with TRBD2. With 6 bases clipped from V and 1 base from J, the junction kept 9 bases outside the gene matches. The CDR3 is made up of 15 amino acids. CDR1 DFQATT and CDR2 SNEGSKA come from the germline V gene (reference sequence). The CDR3 DNA reads TGCAGTGCCCCAGGAGCGGGGGTCGGCACAGATACGCAGTATTTT. Encoded protein: CSAPGAGVGTDTQYF.